These 25 T cell receptor beta chains were all obtained from the same sample, sequenced in a study of T cells expressing NK-cell markers. TCRdb re-called the 5' RACE reads; one entry per CDR3 protein, DNA not given. The sample yields about 370,000 distinct CDR3 sequences, of which the top ten take up around 10%. The sequenced material came from blood T cells: a sorted CD56 or NKG2C T cell subset, CD4+ or CD8+ T cells, or bulk PBMC T cells (not recorded which). These receptors came from a woman in her forties or fifties in good health.

J is TRBJ1-1 and V is TRBV15; TCRdb's D gene call, TRBD1, goes unchecked for lack of DNA. This CDR3 comprises 13 residues. Germline V gives CDR1 LNHNV, CDR2 YYDKDF (reference sequence). CDR3 amino acids: CATSRDRGGYAFF.

V usage is TRBV12-3 or TRBV12-4 and J usage is TRBJ2-3; the TCRdb D gene call, TRBD1, has no DNA to confirm it. The CDR3 is made up of 12 amino acids. CDR3 residues: CASSSVADTQYF.

The V gene is TRBV3-1, the J gene TRBJ2-3; without DNA, the TCRdb call of TRBD2 cannot be checked. The V gene's germline CDR1 is LGHDT and CDR2 YNNKEL (reference sequence). The CDR3 is 16 amino acids. The CDR3 reads CASSQDLSRGRDTQYF.

The chain carries TRBV4-1 and TRBJ2-1; TCRdb selects TRBD1, and the lack of DNA leaves this call unchecked. CDR3 size: 16 residues. Germline V gene lookup returns CDR1 MGHRA and CDR2 YSYEKL. The CDR3 region is CASSQGAGWSYNEQFF.

The chain links TRBV6-2 or TRBV6-3 to TRBJ2-3; TCRdb's D call, TRBD2, is unchecked because there is no DNA. Looked up from germline, CDR1 is MNHEY and CDR2 is SVGEGT. This CDR3 has 17 amino acids. The CDR3 sequence: CASSYNLFTSGTDTQYF.

This sequence joins TRBV5-1 and TRBJ2-6; TCRdb's D call, TRBD2, is unchecked because there is no DNA. The CDR3 consists of 19 residues. Germline assignment: CDR1 SGHRS and CDR2 YFSETQ. The CDR3 sequence is CASSPLGGALSSGANVLTF.

The chain recombines TRBV27 with TRBJ1-5. The CDR3 is made up of 17 amino acids. The germline V gene has CDR1 MNHEY and CDR2 SMNVEV (reference sequence). CDR3 protein: CASSLGSIRTRNQPQHF.

The chain combines TRBV20-1 with TRBJ2-1; TCRdb's D call, TRBD2, is unchecked because there is no DNA. CDR3 length equals 14 residues. Germline CDR1 reads DFQATT; CDR2 reads SNEGSKA (reference sequence). Here the CDR3 reads CSASLGTSGTEQFF.

The chain carries TRBV12-3 or TRBV12-4 and TRBJ1-1; TCRdb outputs TRBD1, but without DNA this stays unchecked. This CDR3 has 12 residues. This CDR3 is CASSLRQGPAFF.

The rearrangement links TRBV4-2 to TRBJ2-3; the TCRdb call, TRBD2, lacks DNA for checking. Germline CDR1 reads LGHNA; CDR2 reads YNFKEQ. The CDR3 has 17 amino acids. CDR3 amino acids: CASSQGRLAFSTDTQYF.

The rearrangement links TRBV12-3 or TRBV12-4 to TRBJ1-1. This CDR3 has 15 residues. CDR3 loop: CASTKSQGSGTEAFF.

This chain joins TRBV20-1 and TRBJ2-1. The CDR3 runs to 16 residues. The germline gives CDR1 DFQATT, CDR2 SNEGSKA (reference sequence). The CDR3 protein is CSASKPIADAKNEQFF.

The rearrangement uses TRBV20-1 and TRBJ1-2; the D call from TCRdb, TRBD1, cannot be confirmed without DNA. The CDR3 consists of 16 residues. Germline CDR1 is DFQATT and CDR2 is SNEGSKA (reference sequence). CDR3 sequence: CSASRPGTGGGDGYTF.

The chain recombines TRBV20-1 with TRBJ2-1; TCRdb indicates TRBD2, and absent DNA this call remains unverified. CDR3 size: 15 residues. Germline CDR1 is DFQATT and CDR2 is SNEGSKA (reference sequence). The CDR3 here is CSALSGTSGAGEQFF.

The rearrangement uses TRBV20-1 and TRBJ2-7; TCRdb lists TRBD2, though no DNA is available to test this call. The CDR3 consists of 15 residues. Germline CDR1 reads DFQATT; CDR2 reads SNEGSKA (reference sequence). The CDR3 loop is CSAILPGGDSYEQYF.

The chain has TRBV10-3 and TRBJ2-1; absent DNA, TCRdb's TRBD1 call cannot be checked. CDR1 is ENHRY and CDR2 is SYGVKD in the germline V gene. This CDR3 spans 14 amino acids. The CDR3: CAISEGQGAYEQFF.

This chain joins TRBV3-1 and TRBJ2-3. The CDR3 runs 15 residues. Germline CDR1 and CDR2: LGHDT and YNNKEL (reference sequence). The CDR3 region is CASSQGPFATDTQYF.

V is TRBV10-2 and J is TRBJ2-3; there is no DNA to check the TCRdb D call of TRBD1. Germline lookup yields CDR1 WSHSY and CDR2 SAAADI. This CDR3 region has 13 residues. CDR3 protein: CASTHRGTDTQYF.

The genes are TRBV7-9 and TRBJ2-1; TCRdb gives TRBD2 as the D gene, but with no DNA this cannot be confirmed. This CDR3 comprises 15 residues. Germline V gene sequence: CDR1 SEHNR, CDR2 FQNEAQ (reference sequence). CDR3: CASSFGSGALHEQFF.

The gene calls are TRBV29-1 and TRBJ2-7; TCRdb reports TRBD1, a call that lacks DNA to check it against. CDR1 is SQVTM, CDR2 ANQGSEA, per germline. The CDR3 has 13 residues. The CDR3 is CSVTGTGGSEQYF.

The V and J genes are TRBV7-3 and TRBJ2-3; TCRdb returns TRBD2, unconfirmable since there is no DNA. CDR3 length: 15 amino acids. Per germline, CDR1 SGHTA and CDR2 FQGTGA. CDR3 residues: CASSFGASFTDTQYF.

The chain is built from TRBV5-1 and TRBJ2-3; TCRdb gives TRBD2 as the D gene, but with no DNA this cannot be confirmed. The CDR3 has 18 amino acids. CDR1 and CDR2 from the germline V gene are SGHRS and YFSETQ. CDR3 residues: CASSRTGTSGRRADTQYF.

The chain joins TRBV25-1 to TRBJ2-3; the D call of TRBD2 rests on TCRdb alone, since no DNA is present to check it. The CDR3 sequence is 16 residues long. Germline-derived CDR1 and CDR2 are MGHDK and SYGVNS. This CDR3 reads CASSGRGGGRTDTQYF.

The rearrangement uses TRBV10-3 and TRBJ1-1; TCRdb indicates TRBD1, and absent DNA this call remains unverified. This CDR3 spans 14 amino acids. Germline values: CDR1 ENHRY, CDR2 SYGVKD. The CDR3: CAIKGDRGGGEAFF.

The rearrangement links TRBV3-1 to TRBJ2-1; TCRdb indicates TRBD1, and absent DNA this call remains unverified. Germline values: CDR1 LGHDT, CDR2 YNNKEL (reference sequence). This CDR3 contains 16 residues. The CDR3 reads CASSHVGGQGTGEQFF.